This T cell receptor (beta chain) was profiled in a study of blood T cells in healthy people across ages. In the study overall: Template switching picked up about one barcoded beta molecule for each two T cells.

As for this clonotype: Its antigen is unknown.

Study outcomes and limitations: Naive CD4+ cells and diversity were both higher in long-lived donors than in aged donors.

A second 7 to 11 cycle PCR used barcoded and J-beta primers. Each CDR3 protein gets one entry after TCRdb re-called the 5' RACE reads with MiXCR. The table has some 1.6 million distinct CDR3 sequences, around 36% seen once. Each sample used at least 6 million PBMCs. Extraction yielded at least 6 micrograms of total RNA per sample. Sequencing was done on a sample of blood. The TCR comes from a woman in her twenties or thirties in good health.

CDR3 DNA: TGTGCCAGCAGCCCTAGCAAAGGGACAAAAGGCTACACCTTC. Protein sequence: CASSPSKGTKGYTF. The chain couples TRBV7-2 to TRBJ1-2, with a possible D match to TRBD1 (6 bases). CDR3 length: 14 amino acids. Germline V lookup: CDR1 SGHTA, CDR2 FQGNSA. V lost 5 bases to trimming and J lost 8 bases, with 18 bases between them.